The entry below gives a single T cell receptor (beta chain) sequence along with its context. As originally analysed: Estimation of nucleated cell counts was performed using reference gene primer amplification. Sequencing was performed with immunoSEQ multiplex PCR; in TCRdb, only in-frame clones are kept and a portion is missing. V, J and clone size derive from that table, while D and trimming were established from the DNA sequence. Among under 300,000 clones listed, approximately 82% were seen once. Germline CDR1 reads SGHVS; CDR2 reads FQNEAQ. The CDR3 contains 14 residues. With 1 base removed from V and 5 bases from J, the gap between germline ends came to 6 bases. The data were taken from a study of blood T cell repertoires in COVID-19.

The TCR comes from a man aged 35 to 55 who had recovered from COVID-19. The sample consisted of peripheral blood. The chain recombines TRBV7-8 with TRBJ1-6; D is undetermined. CDR3 in DNA: TGTGCCAGCAGCTTAGGACGGGATAATTCACCCCTCCACTTT. Its protein product is CASSLGRDNSPLHF.